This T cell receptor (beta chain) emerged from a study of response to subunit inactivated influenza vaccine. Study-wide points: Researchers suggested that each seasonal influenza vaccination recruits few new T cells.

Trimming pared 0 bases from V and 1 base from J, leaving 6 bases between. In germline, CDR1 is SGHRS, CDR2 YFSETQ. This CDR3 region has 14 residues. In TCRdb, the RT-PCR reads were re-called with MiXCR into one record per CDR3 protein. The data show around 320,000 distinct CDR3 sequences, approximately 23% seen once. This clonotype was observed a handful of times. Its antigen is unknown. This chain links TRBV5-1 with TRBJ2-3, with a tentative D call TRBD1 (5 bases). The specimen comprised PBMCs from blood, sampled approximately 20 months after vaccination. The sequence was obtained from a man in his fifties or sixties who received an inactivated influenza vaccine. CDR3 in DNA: TGCGCCAGCAGCTTGGTACAGGGCACAGATACGCAGTATTTT. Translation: CASSLVQGTDTQYF.